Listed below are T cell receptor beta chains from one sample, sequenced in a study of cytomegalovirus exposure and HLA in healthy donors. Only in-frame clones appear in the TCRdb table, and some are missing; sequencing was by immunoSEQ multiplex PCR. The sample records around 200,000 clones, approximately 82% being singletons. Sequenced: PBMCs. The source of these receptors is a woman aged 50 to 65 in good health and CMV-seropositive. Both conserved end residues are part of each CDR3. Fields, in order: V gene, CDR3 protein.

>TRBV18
CASSPPKFHRQGYGYTF
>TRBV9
CASSPRDRVSKQYF
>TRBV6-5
CASSYGDRGDSPLHF
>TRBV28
CASSLVSGTGGEKLFF
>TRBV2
CASSADSILNQPQHF
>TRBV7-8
CASSLAQGAGSEAFF
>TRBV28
CASRQTTEKLFF
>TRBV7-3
CASSPQGGTWETQYF
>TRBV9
CASSVGPSGRGLETQYF
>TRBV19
CASSDRTGRREKLFF
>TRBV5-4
CASSATGGLYNSPLHF
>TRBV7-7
CASSFRTANEQFF
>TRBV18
CASSPTGGSIRETQYF
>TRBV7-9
CASSSTRDRSSYEQYF
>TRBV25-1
CASSYLGPRGNTIYF
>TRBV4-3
CASSQVVLQKLFF
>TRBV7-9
CASSSDRALSTPQHF
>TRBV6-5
CASRAIGGQETQYF
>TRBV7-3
CASSLRGGGASGANVLTF
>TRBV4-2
CASSLSGVGSNQPQHF
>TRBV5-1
CASSFFSSLTYEQYF